This TCR beta chain was documented in a study of T-cell reconstitution after alpha-beta-depleted transplantation in children. Ten or more counts support this clonotype. Unique molecular identifiers were used to barcode this TCRbeta library. Via MiXCR, TCRdb re-called the PCR reads, giving one row per CDR3 protein. The profile shows fewer than 700,000 distinct CDR3 sequences, approximately 12% of them singletons. The CDR3 totals 11 residues. Germline V lookup: CDR1 MDHEN, CDR2 SYDVKM. V was cut by 5 bases and J by 0 bases, with 2 bases left in between. The chain couples TRBV28 to TRBJ2-7; no clear D. The material was PBMCs, mostly from graft donor cells, obtained 360 days after TCRalphabeta/CD19-depleted stem cell transplant. The TCR originated in a male patient younger than 18 who had a stem cell transplant for acute myeloid leukemia, so the T cells may come from the graft donor. The CDR3 spells CASSISYEQYF. The CDR3, as DNA: TGTGCCAGCAGTATCTCCTACGAGCAGTACTTC.